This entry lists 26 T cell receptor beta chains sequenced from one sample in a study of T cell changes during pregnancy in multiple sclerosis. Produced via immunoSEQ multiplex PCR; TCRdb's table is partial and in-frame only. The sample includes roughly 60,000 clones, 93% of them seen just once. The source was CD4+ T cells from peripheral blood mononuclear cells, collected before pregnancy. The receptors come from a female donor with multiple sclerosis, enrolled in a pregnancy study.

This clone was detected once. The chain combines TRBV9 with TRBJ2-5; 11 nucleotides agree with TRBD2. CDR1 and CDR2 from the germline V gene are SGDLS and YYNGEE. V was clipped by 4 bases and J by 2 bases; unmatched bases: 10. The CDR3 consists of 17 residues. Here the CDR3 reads CASSPGRLAGRQETQYF. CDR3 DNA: TGTGCCAGCAGCCCGGGGAGACTAGCGGGAAGGCAAGAGACCCAGTACTTC.

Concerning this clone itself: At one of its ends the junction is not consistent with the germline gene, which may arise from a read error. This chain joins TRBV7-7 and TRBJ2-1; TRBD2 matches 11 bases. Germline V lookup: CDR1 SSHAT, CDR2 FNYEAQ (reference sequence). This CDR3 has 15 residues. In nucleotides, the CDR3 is TGTGCTAGCAGCTTCCTAGCGGGAGGCCAATCTAAGCAGTTCTTC. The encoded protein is CASSFLAGGQSKQFF.

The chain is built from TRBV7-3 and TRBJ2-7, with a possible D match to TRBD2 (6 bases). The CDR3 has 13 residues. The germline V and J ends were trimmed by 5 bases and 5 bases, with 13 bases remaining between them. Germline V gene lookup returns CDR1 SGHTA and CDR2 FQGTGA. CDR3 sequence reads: CASSRDFGDEQYF. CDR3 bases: TGTGCCAGCAGCCGGGACTTTGGGGACGAGCAGTACTTC. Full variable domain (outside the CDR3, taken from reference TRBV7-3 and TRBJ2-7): GAGVSQTPSNKVTEKGKYVELRCDPISGHTALYWYRQSLGQGPEFLIYFQGTGAADDSGLPNDRFFAVRPEGSVSTLKIQRTERGDSAVYLCASSRDFGDEQYFGPGTRLTVT.

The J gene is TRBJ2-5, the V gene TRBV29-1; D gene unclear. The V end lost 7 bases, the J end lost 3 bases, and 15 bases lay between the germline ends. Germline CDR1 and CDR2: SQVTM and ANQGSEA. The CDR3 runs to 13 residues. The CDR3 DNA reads TGCAGCGGTACCCCCCCAGTCAAAGAGACCCAGTACTTC. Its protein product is CSGTPPVKETQYF.

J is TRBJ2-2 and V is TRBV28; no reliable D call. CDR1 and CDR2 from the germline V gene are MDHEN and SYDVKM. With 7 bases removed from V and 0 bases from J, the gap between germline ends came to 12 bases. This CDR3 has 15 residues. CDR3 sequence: CASISPGPNTGELFF. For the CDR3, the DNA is TGTGCCAGCATCTCGCCGGGTCCGAACACCGGGGAGCTGTTTTTT.

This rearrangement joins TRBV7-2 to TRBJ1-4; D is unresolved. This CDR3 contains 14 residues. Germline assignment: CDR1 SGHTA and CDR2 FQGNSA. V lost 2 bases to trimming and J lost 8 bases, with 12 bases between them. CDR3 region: CASSLFRSREKLFF. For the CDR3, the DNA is TGTGCCAGCAGCTTATTCCGGTCTAGGGAAAAACTGTTTTTT.

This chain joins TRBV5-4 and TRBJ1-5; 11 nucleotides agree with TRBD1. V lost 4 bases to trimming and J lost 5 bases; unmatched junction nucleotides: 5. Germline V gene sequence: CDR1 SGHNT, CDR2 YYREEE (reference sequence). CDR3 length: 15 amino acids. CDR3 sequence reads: CASSPGTGGDQPQHF. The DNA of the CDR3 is TGTGCCAGCAGCCCAGGGACAGGGGGAGATCAGCCCCAGCATTTT.

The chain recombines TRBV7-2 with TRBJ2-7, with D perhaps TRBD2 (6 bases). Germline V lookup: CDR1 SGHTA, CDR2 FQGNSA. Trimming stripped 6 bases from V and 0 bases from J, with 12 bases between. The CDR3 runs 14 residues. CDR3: CASRAGGSSYEQYF. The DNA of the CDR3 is TGTGCCAGCAGGGCCGGGGGTAGCTCCTACGAGCAGTACTTC.

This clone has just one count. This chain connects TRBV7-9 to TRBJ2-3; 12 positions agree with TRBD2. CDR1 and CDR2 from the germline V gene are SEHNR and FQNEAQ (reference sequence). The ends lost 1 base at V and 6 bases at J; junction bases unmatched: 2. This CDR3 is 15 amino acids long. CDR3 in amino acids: CASSLGLAGGDTQYF. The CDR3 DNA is TGTGCCAGCAGCTTAGGCCTAGCGGGAGGGGATACGCAGTATTTT. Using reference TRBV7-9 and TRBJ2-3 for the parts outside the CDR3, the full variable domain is DTGVSQNPRHKITKRGQNVTFRCDPISEHNRLYWYRQTLGQGPEFLTYFQNEAQLEKSRLLSDRFSAERPKGSFSTLEIQRTEQGDSAMYLCASSLGLAGGDTQYFGPGTRLTVL.

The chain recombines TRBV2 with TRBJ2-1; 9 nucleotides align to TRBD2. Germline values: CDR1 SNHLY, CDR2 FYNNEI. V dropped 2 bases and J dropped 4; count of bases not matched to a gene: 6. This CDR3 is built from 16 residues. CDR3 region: CASSEFFAGGYNEQFF. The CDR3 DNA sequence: TGTGCCAGCAGTGAATTTTTTGCGGGAGGGTACAATGAGCAGTTCTTC.

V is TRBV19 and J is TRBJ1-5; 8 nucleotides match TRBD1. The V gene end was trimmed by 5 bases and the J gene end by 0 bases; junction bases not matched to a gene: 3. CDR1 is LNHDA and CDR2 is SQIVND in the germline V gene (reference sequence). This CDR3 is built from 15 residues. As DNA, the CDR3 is TGTGCCAGTAGTTTGGACAGGGCTAGCAATCAGCCCCAGCATTTT. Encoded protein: CASSLDRASNQPQHF.

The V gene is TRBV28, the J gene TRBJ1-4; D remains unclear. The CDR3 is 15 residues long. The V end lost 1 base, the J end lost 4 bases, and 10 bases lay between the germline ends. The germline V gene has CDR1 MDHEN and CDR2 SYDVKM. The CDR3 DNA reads TGTGCCAGCAGTTTATACGGGTCTAGTAATGAAAAACTGTTTTTT. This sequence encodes CASSLYGSSNEKLFF.

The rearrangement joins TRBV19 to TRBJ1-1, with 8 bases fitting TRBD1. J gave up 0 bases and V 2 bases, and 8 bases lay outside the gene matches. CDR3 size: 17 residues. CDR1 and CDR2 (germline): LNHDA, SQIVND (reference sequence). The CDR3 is CASSIRAGGSMNTEAFF. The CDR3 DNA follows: TGTGCCAGTAGTATACGGGCAGGGGGCAGCATGAACACTGAAGCTTTCTTT.

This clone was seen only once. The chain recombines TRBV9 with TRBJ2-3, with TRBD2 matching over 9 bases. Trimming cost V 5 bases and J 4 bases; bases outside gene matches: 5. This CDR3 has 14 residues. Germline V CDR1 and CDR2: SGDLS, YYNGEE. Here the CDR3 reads CASSATSGPDTQYF. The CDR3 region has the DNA TGTGCCAGCAGTGCGACTAGCGGCCCAGATACGCAGTATTTT. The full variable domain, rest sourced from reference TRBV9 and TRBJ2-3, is DSGVTQTPKHLITATGQRVTLRCSPRSGDLSVYWYQQSLDQGLQFLIQYYNGEERAKGNILERFSAQQFPDLHSELNLSSLELGDSALYFCASSATSGPDTQYFGPGTRLTVL.

The CDR3 is CASSPTGRAEKLFF. As DNA, the CDR3 is TGTGCCAGCAGCCCCACCGGGAGGGCTGAAAAACTGTTTTTT. The V call is TRBV5-4, the J call TRBJ1-4, with D hard to call. The V end lost 4 bases, the J end lost 7 bases, and 14 bases lay between the germline ends. CDR3 length: 14 amino acids. Germline V CDR1 and CDR2: SGHNT, YYREEE (reference sequence).

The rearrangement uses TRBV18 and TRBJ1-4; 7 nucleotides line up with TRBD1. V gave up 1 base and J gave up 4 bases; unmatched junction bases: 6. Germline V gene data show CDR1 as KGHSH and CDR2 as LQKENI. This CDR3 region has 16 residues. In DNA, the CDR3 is TGTGCCAGCTCACCACGGCAGGGGGAAGTTAATGAAAAACTGTTTTTT. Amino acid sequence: CASSPRQGEVNEKLFF.

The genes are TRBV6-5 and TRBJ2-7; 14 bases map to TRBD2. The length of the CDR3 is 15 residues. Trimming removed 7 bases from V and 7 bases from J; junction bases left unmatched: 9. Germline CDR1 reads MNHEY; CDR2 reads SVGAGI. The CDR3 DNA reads TGTGCCAGCAAGAGCGGGACTAGCGGGAGTAAAGAGCAGTACTTC. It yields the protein CASKSGTSGSKEQYF.

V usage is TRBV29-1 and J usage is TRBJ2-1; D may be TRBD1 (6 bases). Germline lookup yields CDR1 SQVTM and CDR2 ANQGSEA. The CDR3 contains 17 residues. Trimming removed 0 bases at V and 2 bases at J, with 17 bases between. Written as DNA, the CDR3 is TGCAGCGTTGAAGACCCTTTCGGGACAAGGCCCTACAATGAGCAGTTCTTC. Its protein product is CSVEDPFGTRPYNEQFF.

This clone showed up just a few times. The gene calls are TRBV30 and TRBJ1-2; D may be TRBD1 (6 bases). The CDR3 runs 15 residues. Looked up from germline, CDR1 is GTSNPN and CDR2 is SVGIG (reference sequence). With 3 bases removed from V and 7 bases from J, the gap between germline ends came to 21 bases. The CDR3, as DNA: TGTGCCTGGAGGGCCCGGGGGGCCAACCGAGCTGGCTACACCTTC. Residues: CAWRARGANRAGYTF. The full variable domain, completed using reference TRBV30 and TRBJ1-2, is SQTIHQWPATLVQPVGSPLSLECTVEGTSNPNLYWYRQAAGRGLQLLFYSVGIGQISSEVPQNLSASRPQDRQFILSSKKLLLSDSGFYLCAWRARGANRAGYTFGSGTRLTVV.

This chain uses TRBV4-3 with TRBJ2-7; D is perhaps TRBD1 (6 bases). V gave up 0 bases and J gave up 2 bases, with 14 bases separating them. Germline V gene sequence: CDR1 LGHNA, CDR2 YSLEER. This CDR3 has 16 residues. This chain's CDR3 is CASSQDVRGIAYEQYF. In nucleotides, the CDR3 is TGCGCCAGCAGCCAAGATGTTAGGGGGATCGCCTACGAGCAGTACTTC.

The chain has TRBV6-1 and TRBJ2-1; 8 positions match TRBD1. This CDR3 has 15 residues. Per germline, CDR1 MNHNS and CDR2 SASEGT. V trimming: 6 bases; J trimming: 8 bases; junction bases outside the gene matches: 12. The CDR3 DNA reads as TGTGCCAGCAGGGACAGGGACAGGACCACTGATGAGCAGTTCTTC. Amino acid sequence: CASRDRDRTTDEQFF.

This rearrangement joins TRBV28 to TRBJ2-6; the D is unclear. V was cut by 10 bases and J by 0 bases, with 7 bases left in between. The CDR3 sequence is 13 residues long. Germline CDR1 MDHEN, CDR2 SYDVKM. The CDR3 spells CATFFSGANVLTF. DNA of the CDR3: TGTGCCACCTTTTTCTCTGGGGCCAACGTCCTGACTTTC.

CDR3 residues: CASSPRTDVNTEAFF. The CDR3 DNA reads as TGTGCCAGCTCACCCCGGACAGATGTGAACACTGAAGCTTTCTTT. V gene TRBV18 combines with J gene TRBJ1-1; perhaps TRBD1 as D (6 bases). CDR3 length: 15 amino acids. The V end was cut by 3 bases, the J end by 0 bases, with 11 bases between. Looked up from germline, CDR1 is KGHSH and CDR2 is LQKENI. The variable domain in full, with the rest retrieved from reference TRBV18 and TRBJ1-1, is NAGVMQNPRHLVRRRGQEARLRCSPMKGHSHVYWYRQLPEEGLKFMVYLQKENIIDESGMPKERFSAEFPKEGPSILRIQQVVRGDSAAYFCASSPRTDVNTEAFFGQGTRLTVV.

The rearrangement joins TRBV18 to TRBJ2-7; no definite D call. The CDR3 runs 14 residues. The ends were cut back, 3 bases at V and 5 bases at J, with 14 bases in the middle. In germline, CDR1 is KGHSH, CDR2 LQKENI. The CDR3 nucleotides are TGTGCCAGCTCACCCCTCATCGGCGGCGACGAGCAGTACTTC. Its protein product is CASSPLIGGDEQYF.

The CDR3 loop reads CASSSSGLRYEQYF. Here the CDR3 DNA reads TGTGCCAGCAGTTCGTCAGGCCTGCGCTACGAGCAGTACTTC. The V and J genes are TRBV6-1 and TRBJ2-7; no firm D call. V was trimmed by 5 bases and J by 3 bases, leaving 14 bases between them. CDR3 length: 14 amino acids. Germline V lookup: CDR1 MNHNS, CDR2 SASEGT.

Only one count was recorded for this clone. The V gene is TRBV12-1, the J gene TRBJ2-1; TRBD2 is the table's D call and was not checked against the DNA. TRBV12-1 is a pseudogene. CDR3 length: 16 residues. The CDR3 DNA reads TGTGCCAGCAGCCTCCCCGCTAGCGGGGATCACAATGAGCAGTTCTTC. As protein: CASSLPASGDHNEQFF.